This TCR beta chain is from a study of T-cell reconstitution after alpha-beta-depleted transplantation in children. Germline V CDR1 and CDR2: DFQATT, SNEGSKA (reference sequence). The CDR3 has 15 residues. Trimming removed 3 bases from V and 5 bases from J; junction bases left unmatched: 9. This clonotype was seen repeatedly, ten times or more. Its antigen is as yet unknown. The library targeted TCRbeta and was prepared with unique molecular identifiers. MiXCR, run by TCRdb on the PCR reads, gives a single entry per CDR3 protein. This sample yields approximately 110,000 distinct CDR3 sequences, of which under 13% are seen a single time; roughly a third belongs to the top ten. Findings and caveats of the study: T-cell counts and diversity at one year following transplant were attributed mainly to newly produced T cells. The origin of high day-60 TCRbeta diversity in some patients lay in surviving recipient T cells and thymic progenitors.

This chain uses TRBV20-1 with TRBJ2-3; 9 bases are shared with TRBD2. This TCR was recovered from a boy aged 2 to 10 with acute lymphoblastic leukemia, due to receive a stem cell transplant. The sample was PBMCs, taken before TCRalphabeta/CD19-depleted stem cell transplant. The CDR3 coding sequence is TGCAGTGCTAGGTCAGTAGCGGGAGTCGAAGATACGCAGTATTTT. Translated, it gives CSARSVAGVEDTQYF.